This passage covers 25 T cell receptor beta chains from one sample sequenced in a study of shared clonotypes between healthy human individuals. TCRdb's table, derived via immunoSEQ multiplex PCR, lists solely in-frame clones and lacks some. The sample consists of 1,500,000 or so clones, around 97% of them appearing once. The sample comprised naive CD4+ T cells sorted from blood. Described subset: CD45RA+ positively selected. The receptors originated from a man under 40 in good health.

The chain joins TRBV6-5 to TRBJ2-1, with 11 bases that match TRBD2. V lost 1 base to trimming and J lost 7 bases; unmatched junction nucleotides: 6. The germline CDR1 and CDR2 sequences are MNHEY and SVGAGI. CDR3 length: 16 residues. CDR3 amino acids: CASSYYSGRAQNEQFF. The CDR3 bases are TGTGCCAGCAGTTACTATAGCGGGAGGGCCCAAAATGAGCAGTTCTTC.

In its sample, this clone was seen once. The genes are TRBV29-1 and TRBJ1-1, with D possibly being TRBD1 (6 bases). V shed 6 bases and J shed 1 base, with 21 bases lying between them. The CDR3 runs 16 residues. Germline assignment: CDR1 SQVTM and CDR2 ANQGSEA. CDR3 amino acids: CSVVQSLQGTNTEAFF. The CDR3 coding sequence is TGCAGCGTCGTACAAAGCCTACAGGGCACGAACACTGAAGCTTTCTTT.

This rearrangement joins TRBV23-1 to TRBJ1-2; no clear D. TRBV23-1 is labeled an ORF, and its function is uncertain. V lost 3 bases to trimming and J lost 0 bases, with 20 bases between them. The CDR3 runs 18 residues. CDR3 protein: CASSHEEPNRPSNYGYTF. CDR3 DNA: TGCGCCAGCAGTCATGAAGAGCCAAACCGTCCCTCTAACTATGGCTACACCTTC.

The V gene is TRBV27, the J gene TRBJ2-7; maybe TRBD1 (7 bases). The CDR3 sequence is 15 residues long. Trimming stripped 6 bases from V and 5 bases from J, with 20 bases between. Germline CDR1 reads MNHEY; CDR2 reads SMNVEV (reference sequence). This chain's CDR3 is CASRTETGRRDEQYF. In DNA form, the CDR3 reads TGTGCCAGCAGAACCGAGACAGGGAGGCGGGACGAGCAGTACTTC.

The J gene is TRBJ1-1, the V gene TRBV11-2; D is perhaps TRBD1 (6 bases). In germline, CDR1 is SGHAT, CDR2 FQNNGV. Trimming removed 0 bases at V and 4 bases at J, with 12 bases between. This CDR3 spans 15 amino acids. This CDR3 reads CASSLEWGAGTEAFF. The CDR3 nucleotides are TGTGCCAGCAGCTTAGAGTGGGGGGCAGGCACTGAAGCTTTCTTT. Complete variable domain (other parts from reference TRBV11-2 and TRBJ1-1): EAGVAQSPRYKIIEKRQSVAFWCNPISGHATLYWYQQILGQGPKLLIQFQNNGVVDDSQLPKDRFSAERLKGVDSTLKIQPAKLEDSAVYLCASSLEWGAGTEAFFGQGTRLTVV.

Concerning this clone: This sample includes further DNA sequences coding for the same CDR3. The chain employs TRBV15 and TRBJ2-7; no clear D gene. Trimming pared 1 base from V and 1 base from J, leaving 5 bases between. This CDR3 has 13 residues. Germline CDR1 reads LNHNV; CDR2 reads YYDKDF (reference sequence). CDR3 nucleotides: TGTGCCACCAGCAGAGGTCCATCCTACGAGCAGTACTTC. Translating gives CATSRGPSYEQYF. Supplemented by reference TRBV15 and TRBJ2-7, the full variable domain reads DAMVIQNPRYQVTQFGKPVTLSCSQTLNHNVMYWYQQKSSQAPKLLFHYYDKDFNNEADTPDNFQSRRPNTSFCFLDIRSPGLGDTAMYLCATSRGPSYEQYFGPGTRLTVT.

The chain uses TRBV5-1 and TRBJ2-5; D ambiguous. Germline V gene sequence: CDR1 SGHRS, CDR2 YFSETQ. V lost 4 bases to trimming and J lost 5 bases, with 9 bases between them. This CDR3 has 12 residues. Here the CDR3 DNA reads TGCGCCAGCAGCCCAAACAAGGAGACCCAGTACTTC. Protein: CASSPNKETQYF. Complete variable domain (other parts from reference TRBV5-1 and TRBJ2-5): KAGVTQTPRYLIKTRGQQVTLSCSPISGHRSVSWYQQTPGQGLQFLFEYFSETQRNKGNFPGRFSGRQFSNSRSEMNVSTLELGDSALYLCASSPNKETQYFGPGTRLLVL.

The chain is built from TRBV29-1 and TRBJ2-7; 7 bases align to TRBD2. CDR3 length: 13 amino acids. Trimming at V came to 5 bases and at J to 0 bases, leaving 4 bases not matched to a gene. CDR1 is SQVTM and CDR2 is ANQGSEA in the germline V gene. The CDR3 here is CSVFGRFSYEQYF. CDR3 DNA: TGCAGCGTTTTCGGGAGGTTCTCCTACGAGCAGTACTTC.

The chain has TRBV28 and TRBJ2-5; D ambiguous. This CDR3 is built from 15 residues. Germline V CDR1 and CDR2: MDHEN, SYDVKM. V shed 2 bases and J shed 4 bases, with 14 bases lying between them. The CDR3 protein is CASSLLRSSVETQYF. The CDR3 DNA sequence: TGTGCCAGCAGTTTACTGAGGTCCTCGGTAGAGACCCAGTACTTC.

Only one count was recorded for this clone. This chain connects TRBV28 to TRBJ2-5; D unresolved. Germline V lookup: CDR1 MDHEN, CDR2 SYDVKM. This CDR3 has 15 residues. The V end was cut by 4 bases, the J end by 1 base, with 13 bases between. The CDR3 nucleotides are TGTGCCAGCAGTTATCCGCAGGCCAGCCAAGAGACCCAGTACTTC. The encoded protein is CASSYPQASQETQYF.

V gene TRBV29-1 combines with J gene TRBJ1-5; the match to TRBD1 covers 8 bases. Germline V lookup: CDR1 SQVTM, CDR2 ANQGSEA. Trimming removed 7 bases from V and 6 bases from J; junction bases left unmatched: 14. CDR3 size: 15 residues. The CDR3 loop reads CSATLTGDASQPQHF. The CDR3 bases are TGCAGCGCTACTCTGACAGGGGATGCGTCTCAGCCCCAGCATTTT. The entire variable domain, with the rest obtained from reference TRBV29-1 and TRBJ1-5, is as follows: SAVISQKPSRDICQRGTSLTIQCQVDSQVTMMFWYRQQPGQSLTLIATANQGSEATYESGFVIDKFPISRPNLTFSTLTVSNMSPEDSSIYLCSATLTGDASQPQHFGDGTRLSIL.

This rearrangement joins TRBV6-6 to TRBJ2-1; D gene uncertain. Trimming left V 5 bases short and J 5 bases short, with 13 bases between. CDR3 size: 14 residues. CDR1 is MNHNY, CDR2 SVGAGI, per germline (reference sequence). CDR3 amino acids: CASSLPWANNEQFF. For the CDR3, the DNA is TGTGCCAGCAGTCTACCGTGGGCTAACAATGAGCAGTTCTTC.

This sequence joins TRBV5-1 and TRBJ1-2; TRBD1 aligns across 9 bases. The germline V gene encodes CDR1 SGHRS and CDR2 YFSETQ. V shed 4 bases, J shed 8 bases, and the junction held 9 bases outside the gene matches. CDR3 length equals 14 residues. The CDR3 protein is CASSPDRGLGGYTF. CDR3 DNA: TGCGCCAGCAGCCCGGACAGGGGCTTGGGGGGCTACACCTTC.

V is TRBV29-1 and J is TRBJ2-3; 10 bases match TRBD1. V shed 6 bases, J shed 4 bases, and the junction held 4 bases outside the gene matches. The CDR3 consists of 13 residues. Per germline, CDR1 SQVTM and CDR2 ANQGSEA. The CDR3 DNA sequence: TGCAGCGTGGGGACAGGGGTCCCAGATACGCAGTATTTT. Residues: CSVGTGVPDTQYF.

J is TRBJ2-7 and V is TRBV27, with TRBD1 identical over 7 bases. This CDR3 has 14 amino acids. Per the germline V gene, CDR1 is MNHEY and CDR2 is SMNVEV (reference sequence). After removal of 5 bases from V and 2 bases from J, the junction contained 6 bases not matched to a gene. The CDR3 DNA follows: TGTGCCAGCAGTCTCAAGACAGGGCCCTACGAGCAGTACTTC. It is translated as CASSLKTGPYEQYF.

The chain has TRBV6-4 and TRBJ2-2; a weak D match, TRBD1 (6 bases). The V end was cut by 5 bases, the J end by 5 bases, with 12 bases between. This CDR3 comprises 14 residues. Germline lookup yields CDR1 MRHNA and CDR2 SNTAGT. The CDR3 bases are TGTGCCAGCAGTAGCACAGGGAGTACCGGGGAGCTGTTTTTT. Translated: CASSSTGSTGELFF.

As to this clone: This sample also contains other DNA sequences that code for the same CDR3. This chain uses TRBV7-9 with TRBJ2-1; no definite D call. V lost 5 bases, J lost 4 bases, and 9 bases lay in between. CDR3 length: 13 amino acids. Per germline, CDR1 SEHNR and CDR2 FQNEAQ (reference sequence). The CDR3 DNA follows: TGTGCCAGCAGCCCCGGGTCGTACAATGAGCAGTTCTTC. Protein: CASSPGSYNEQFF.

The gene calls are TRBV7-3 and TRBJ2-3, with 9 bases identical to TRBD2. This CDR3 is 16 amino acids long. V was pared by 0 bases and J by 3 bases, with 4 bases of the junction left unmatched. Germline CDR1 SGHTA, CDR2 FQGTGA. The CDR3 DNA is TGTGCCAGCAGCTTAACGGCGACTAGCGGAACAGATACGCAGTATTTT. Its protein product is CASSLTATSGTDTQYF.

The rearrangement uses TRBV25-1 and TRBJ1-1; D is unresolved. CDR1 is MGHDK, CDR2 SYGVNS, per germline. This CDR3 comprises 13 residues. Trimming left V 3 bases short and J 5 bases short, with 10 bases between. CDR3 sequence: CASSELGWTEAFF. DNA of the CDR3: TGTGCCAGCAGTGAGCTCGGGTGGACTGAAGCTTTCTTT.

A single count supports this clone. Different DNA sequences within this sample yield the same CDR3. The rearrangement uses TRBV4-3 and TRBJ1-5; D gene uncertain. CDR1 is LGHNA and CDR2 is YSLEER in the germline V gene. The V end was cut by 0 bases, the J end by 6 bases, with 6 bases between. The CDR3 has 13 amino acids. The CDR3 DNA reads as TGCGCCAGCAGCCAAGATCTATCTCAGCCCCAGCATTTT. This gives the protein CASSQDLSQPQHF.

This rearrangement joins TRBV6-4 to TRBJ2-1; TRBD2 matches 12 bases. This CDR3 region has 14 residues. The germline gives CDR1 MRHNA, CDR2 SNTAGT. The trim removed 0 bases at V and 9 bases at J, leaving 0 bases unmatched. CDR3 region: CASSDSGLAGEQFF. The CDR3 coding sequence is TGTGCCAGCAGTGACTCGGGACTAGCGGGTGAGCAGTTCTTC.

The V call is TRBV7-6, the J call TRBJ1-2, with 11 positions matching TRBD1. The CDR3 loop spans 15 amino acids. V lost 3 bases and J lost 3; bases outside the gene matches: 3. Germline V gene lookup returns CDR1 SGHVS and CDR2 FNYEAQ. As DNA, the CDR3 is TGTGCCAGCAGCTTGGGACAGGGGGGGGACTATGGCTACACCTTC. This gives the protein CASSLGQGGDYGYTF.

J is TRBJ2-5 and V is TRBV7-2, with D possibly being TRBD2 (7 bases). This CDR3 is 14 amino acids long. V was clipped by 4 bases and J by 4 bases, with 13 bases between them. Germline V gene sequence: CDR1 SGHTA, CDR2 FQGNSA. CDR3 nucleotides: TGTGCCAGCAGCTCCCCAGGGGAGGGAGAGACCCAGTACTTC. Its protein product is CASSSPGEGETQYF.

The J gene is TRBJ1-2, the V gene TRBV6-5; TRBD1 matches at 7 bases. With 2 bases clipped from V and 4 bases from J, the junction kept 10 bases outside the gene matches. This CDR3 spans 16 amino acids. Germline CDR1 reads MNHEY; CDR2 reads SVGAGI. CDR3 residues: CASSYLPSGQSYGYTF. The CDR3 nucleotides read TGTGCCAGCAGTTACCTCCCCTCGGGACAGAGCTATGGCTACACCTTC.

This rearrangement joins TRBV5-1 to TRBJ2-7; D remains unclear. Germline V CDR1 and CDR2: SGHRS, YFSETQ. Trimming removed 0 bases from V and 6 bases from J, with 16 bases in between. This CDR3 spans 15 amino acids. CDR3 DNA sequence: TGCGCCAGCAGCTTGGGTCACCAGGACCTAATCGAGCAGTACTTC. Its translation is CASSLGHQDLIEQYF.